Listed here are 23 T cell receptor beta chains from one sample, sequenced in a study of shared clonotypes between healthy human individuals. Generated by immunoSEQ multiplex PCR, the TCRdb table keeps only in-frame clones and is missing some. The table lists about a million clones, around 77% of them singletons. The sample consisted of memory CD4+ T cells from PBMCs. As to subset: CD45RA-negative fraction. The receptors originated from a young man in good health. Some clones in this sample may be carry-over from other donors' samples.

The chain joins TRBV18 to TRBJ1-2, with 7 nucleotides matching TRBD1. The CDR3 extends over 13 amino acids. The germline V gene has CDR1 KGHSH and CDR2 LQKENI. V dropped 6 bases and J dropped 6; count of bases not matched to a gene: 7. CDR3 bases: TGTGCCAGCTCCTTTCGAGGGGGCGATGGCTACACCTTC. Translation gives CASSFRGGDGYTF. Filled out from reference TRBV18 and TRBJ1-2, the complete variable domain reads NAGVMQNPRHLVRRRGQEARLRCSPMKGHSHVYWYRQLPEEGLKFMVYLQKENIIDESGMPKERFSAEFPKEGPSILRIQQVVRGDSAAYFCASSFRGGDGYTFGSGTRLTVV.

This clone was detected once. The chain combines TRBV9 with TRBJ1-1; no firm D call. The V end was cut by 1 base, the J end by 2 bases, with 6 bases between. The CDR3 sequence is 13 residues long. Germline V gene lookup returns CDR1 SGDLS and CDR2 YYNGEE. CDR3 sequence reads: CASSVSHNTEAFF. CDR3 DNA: TGTGCCAGCAGCGTATCGCACAACACTGAAGCTTTCTTT.

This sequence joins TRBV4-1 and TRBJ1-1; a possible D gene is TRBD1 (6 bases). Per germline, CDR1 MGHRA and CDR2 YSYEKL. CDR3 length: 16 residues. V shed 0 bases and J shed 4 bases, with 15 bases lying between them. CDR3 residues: CASSQDGGTWGTEAFF. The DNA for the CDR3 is TGCGCCAGCAGCCAAGATGGGGGCACCTGGGGCACTGAAGCTTTCTTT.

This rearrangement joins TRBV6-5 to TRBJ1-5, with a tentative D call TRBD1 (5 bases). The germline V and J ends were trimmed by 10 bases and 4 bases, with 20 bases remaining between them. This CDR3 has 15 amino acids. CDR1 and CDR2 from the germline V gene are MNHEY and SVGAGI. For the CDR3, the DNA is TGTGCCACATCAAGGGAGGGGTCTGGGAATCAGCCCCAGCATTTT. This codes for CATSREGSGNQPQHF.

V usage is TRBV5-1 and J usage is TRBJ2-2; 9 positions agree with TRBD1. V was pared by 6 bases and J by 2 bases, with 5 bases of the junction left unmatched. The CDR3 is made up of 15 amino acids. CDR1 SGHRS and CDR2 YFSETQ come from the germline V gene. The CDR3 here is CASKLGQGNTGELFF. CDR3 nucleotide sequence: TGCGCCAGCAAACTGGGACAGGGAAACACCGGGGAGCTGTTTTTT.

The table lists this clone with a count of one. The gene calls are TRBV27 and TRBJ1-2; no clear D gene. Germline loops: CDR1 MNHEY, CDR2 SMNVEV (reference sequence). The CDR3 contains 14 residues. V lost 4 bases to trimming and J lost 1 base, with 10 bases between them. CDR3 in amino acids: CASSSQRDNYGYTF. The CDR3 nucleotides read TGTGCCAGCAGTTCCCAACGAGATAACTATGGCTACACCTTC.

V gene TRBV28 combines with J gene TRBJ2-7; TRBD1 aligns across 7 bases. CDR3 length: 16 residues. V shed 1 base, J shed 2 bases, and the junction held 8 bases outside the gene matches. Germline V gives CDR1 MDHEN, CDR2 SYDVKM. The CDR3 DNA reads TGTGCCAGCAGTTTATCGACAGGGATGGGGCCCTACGAGCAGTACTTC. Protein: CASSLSTGMGPYEQYF.

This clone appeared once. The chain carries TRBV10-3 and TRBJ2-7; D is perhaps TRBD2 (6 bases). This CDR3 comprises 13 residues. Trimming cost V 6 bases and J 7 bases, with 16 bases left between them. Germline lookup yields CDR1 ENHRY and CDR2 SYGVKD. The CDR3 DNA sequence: TGTGCCATCAGACAAGCTACGGGGAGGGAGCAGTACTTC. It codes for CAIRQATGREQYF.

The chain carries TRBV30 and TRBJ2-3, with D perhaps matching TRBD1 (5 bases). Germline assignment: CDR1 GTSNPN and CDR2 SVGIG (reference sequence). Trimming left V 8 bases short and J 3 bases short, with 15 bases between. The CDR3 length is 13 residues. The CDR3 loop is CALRQGGTDTQYF. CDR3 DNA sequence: TGTGCCCTTAGGCAGGGTGGGACAGATACGCAGTATTTT.

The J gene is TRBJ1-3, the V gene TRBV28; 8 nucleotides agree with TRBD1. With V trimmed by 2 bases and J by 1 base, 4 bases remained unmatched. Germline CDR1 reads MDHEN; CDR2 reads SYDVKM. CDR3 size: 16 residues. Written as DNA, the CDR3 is TGTGCCAGCAGTTTAGCAGGGGGCAGGTCTGGAAACACCATATATTTT. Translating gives CASSLAGGRSGNTIYF.

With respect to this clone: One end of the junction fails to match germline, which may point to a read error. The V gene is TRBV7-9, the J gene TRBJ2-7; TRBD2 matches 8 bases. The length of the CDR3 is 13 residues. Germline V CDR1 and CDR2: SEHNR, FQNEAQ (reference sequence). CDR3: CASSLAGLYEQYF. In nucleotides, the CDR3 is TGTGCCAGCAGTTTAGCGGGACTCTACGAGCAGTACTTC.

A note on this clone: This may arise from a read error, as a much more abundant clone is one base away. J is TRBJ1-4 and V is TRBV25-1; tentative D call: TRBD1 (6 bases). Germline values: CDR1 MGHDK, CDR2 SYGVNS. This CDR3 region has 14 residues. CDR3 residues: CASSETGIGEKLLF. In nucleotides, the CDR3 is TGTGCCAGCAGTGAGACAGGAATCGGTGAAAAACTGCTTTTT.

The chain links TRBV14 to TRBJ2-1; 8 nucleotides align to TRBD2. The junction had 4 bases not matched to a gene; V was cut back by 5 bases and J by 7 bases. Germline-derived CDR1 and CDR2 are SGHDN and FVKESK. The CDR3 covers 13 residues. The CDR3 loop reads CASSKGLENEQFF. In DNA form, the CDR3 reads TGTGCCAGCAGCAAGGGACTAGAGAATGAGCAGTTCTTC. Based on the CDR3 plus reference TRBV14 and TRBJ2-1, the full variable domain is EAGVTQFPSHSVIEKGQTVTLRCDPISGHDNLYWYRRVMGKEIKFLLHFVKESKQDESGMPNNRFLAERTGGTYSTLKVQPAELEDSGVYFCASSKGLENEQFFGPGTRLTVL.

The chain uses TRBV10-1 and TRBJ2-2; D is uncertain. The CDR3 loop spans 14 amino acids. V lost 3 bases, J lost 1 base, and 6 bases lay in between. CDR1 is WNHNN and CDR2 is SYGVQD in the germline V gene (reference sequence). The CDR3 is CASSENLNTGELFF. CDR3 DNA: TGCGCCAGCAGTGAAAATTTGAACACCGGGGAGCTGTTTTTT.

The CDR3 nucleotides read TGCGCCAGCAGCCAAGTCCTCGGTAGCAATCAGCCCCAGCATTTT. Encoded protein: CASSQVLGSNQPQHF. This chain joins TRBV4-3 and TRBJ1-5; D is uncertain. Germline V gives CDR1 LGHNA, CDR2 YSLEER. This CDR3 spans 15 amino acids. V lost 1 base to trimming and J lost 0 bases, with 7 bases between them.

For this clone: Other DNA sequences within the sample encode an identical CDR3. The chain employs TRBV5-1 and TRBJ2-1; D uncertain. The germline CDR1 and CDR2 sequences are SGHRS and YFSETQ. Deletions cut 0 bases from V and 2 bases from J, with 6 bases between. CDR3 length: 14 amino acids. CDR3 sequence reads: CASSLADAYNEQFF. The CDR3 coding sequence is TGCGCCAGCAGCTTGGCGGATGCCTACAATGAGCAGTTCTTC.

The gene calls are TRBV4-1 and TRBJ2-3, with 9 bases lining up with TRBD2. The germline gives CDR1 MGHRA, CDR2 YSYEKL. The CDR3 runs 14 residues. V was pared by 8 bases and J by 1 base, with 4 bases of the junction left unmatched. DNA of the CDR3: TGCGCCAGCGGGGAGCGGGAGGGCACAGATACGCAGTATTTT. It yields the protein CASGEREGTDTQYF.

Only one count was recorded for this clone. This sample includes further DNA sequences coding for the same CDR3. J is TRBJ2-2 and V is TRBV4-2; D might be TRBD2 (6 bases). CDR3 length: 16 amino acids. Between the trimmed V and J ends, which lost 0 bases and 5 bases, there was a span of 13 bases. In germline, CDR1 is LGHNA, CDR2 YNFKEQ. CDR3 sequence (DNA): TGTGCCAGCAGCCAAGATGCCGGTCGGGGGACCGGGGAGCTGTTTTTT. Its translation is CASSQDAGRGTGELFF.

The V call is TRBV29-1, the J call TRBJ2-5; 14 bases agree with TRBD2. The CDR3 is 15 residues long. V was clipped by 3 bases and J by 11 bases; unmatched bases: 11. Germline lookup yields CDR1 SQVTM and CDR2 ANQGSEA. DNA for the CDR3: TGCAGCGTTGAGCCGACTAGCGGGAGGGGCAAGGAGCAGTACTTC. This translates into CSVEPTSGRGKEQYF.

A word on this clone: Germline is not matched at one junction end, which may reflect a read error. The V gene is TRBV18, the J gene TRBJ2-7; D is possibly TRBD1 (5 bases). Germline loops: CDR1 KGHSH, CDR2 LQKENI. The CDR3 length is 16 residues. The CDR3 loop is CASSPLSAGISYEQYF. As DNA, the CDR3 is TGTGCCAGCTCACCACTCTCGGCAGGGATCAGTTACGAGCAATACTTC.

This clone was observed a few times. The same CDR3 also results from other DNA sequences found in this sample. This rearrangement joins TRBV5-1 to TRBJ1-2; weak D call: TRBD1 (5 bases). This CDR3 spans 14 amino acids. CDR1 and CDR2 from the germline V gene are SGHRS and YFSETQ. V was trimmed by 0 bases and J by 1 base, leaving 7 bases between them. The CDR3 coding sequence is TGCGCCAGCAGCTTGGTTCAGGGTAACTATGGCTACACCTTC. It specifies CASSLVQGNYGYTF.

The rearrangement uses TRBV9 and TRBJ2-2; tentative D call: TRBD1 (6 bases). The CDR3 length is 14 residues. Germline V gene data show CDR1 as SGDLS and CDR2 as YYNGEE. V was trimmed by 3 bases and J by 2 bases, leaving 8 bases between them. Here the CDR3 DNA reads TGTGCCAGCAGCGGGGACATCAACACCGGGGAGCTGTTTTTT. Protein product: CASSGDINTGELFF.

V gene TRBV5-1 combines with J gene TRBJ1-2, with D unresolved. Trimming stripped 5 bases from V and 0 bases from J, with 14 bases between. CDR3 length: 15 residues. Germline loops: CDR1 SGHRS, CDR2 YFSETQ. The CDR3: CASSHGPDPNYGYTF. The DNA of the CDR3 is TGCGCCAGCAGTCACGGGCCCGACCCTAACTATGGCTACACCTTC.